Each of the 30 T cell receptor beta chains below was sequenced from the same sample in a study of early T cells in non-severe SARS-CoV-2 infection. Each CDR3 protein is one row after TCRdb ran MiXCR on the 5' RACE reads. The sample has about 27,000 distinct CDR3 sequences; approximately 4% are singletons. Sequenced sample: whole blood. These receptors all come from an adult who was a healthcare worker with PCR-confirmed SARS-CoV-2 infection or an uninfected control (not recorded which).

There are many counts of this clonotype. V and J are TRBV6-2 or TRBV6-3 and TRBJ2-5; D is ambiguous. Germline V CDR1 and CDR2: MNHEY, SVGEGT. Trimming cost V 8 bases and J 7 bases, with 17 bases left between them. The CDR3 spans 13 residues. CDR3 protein: CASGNGILLTQYF. DNA of the CDR3: TGTGCCAGCGGCAACGGCATACTATTGACCCAGTACTTC.

Comments on this clonotype: This may be a read error, as it is one base from a much larger clone. The chain is built from TRBV12-3 or TRBV12-4 and TRBJ2-6; D is uncertain. With 4 bases removed from V and 7 bases from J, the gap between germline ends came to 8 bases. CDR3 length: 13 residues. This CDR3 reads CASSCSPANVLTF. The CDR3 region has the DNA TGTGCCAGCAGTTGCTCTCCCGCCAACGTCCTGACTTTC.

A few counts support this clonotype. The chain has TRBV6-6 and TRBJ2-6, with 10 bases matching TRBD1. This CDR3 has 18 amino acids. V lost 4 bases to trimming and J lost 0 bases; unmatched junction nucleotides: 6. The germline gives CDR1 MNHNY, CDR2 SVGAGI (reference sequence). The CDR3 bases are TGTGCCAGCAGTTTGACAGGGGGCGTATCCTCTGGGGCCAACGTCCTGACTTTC. The encoded protein is CASSLTGGVSSGANVLTF.

This clonotype was counted ten times or more. The junction shows a germline mismatch at one end, possibly a read error. The chain couples TRBV5-4 to TRBJ2-7; no clear D. The germline V gene has CDR1 SGHNT and CDR2 YYREEE (reference sequence). The CDR3 is made up of 8 amino acids. This CDR3 is CATVSTFF. The CDR3 DNA sequence: TGTGCCACCGTTTCGACGTTTTTC.

In its sample, this clonotype was seen many times. The chain recombines TRBV7-3 with TRBJ2-5, with D tentatively TRBD1 (6 bases). CDR3 size: 13 residues. V lost 6 bases and J lost 5, with 13 bases in between. The V gene's germline CDR1 is SGHTA and CDR2 FQGTGA. CDR3 DNA sequence: TGTGCCAGCAGTCCGGGACAAAGCGAGACCCAGTACTTC. This encodes CASSPGQSETQYF.

Many counts were recorded for this clonotype. The J gene is TRBJ1-3, the V gene TRBV6-5; 8 bases line up with TRBD1. The junction had 7 bases not matched to a gene; V was cut back by 5 bases and J by 4 bases. The CDR3 runs to 15 residues. CDR1 MNHEY and CDR2 SVGAGI come from the germline V gene. The CDR3 protein is CASSRQGRSGNTIYF. For the CDR3, the DNA is TGTGCCAGCAGTAGACAGGGGCGCTCGGGAAACACCATATATTTT.

The V and J genes are TRBV3-1 and TRBJ1-2; possible D gene TRBD1, 5 bases. Looked up from germline, CDR1 is LGHDT and CDR2 is YNNKEL (reference sequence). V was trimmed by 0 bases and J by 2 bases, leaving 13 bases between them. The CDR3 contains 16 residues. In DNA form, the CDR3 reads TGTGCCAGCAGCCAAGAGGGTGCAGGGTCAAACTATGGCTACACCTTC. Amino acids: CASSQEGAGSNYGYTF.

The chain uses TRBV30 and TRBJ2-2; 12 bases map to TRBD1. V lost 1 base, J lost 9 bases, and 3 bases stayed unmatched. This CDR3 has 14 amino acids. Germline V CDR1 and CDR2: GTSNPN, SVGIG (reference sequence). The CDR3 is CAWSGDRGLRELFF. CDR3 coding DNA: TGTGCCTGGAGTGGGGACAGGGGGCTCAGGGAGCTGTTTTTT.

The rearrangement joins TRBV11-2 to TRBJ2-5; maybe TRBD1 (5 bases). Germline values: CDR1 SGHAT, CDR2 FQNNGV. The CDR3 runs 16 residues. Trimming left V 1 base short and J 2 bases short, with 14 bases between. In DNA form, the CDR3 reads TGTGCCAGCAGCTTAGGGCAGGGATCCCAGCAAGAGACCCAGTACTTC. As protein: CASSLGQGSQQETQYF. The whole variable domain, filled in from reference TRBV11-2 and TRBJ2-5, reads EAGVAQSPRYKIIEKRQSVAFWCNPISGHATLYWYQQILGQGPKLLIQFQNNGVVDDSQLPKDRFSAERLKGVDSTLKIQPAKLEDSAVYLCASSLGQGSQQETQYFGPGTRLLVL.

This clonotype was seen many times. J is TRBJ2-2 and V is TRBV12-3 or TRBV12-4; 9 nucleotides agree with TRBD1. The CDR3 contains 13 residues. After removal of 5 bases from V and 6 bases from J, the junction contained 1 base not matched to a gene. The CDR3 region has the DNA TGTGCCAGCAGTAACAGGGGGCCCGGGGAGCTGTTTTTT. Its protein product is CASSNRGPGELFF.

This clonotype was recorded at least ten times. Here the CDR3 reads CASSSRQGTEAFF. The CDR3 DNA reads TGTGCCAGCAGCTCTAGACAGGGCACTGAAGCTTTCTTT. The rearrangement uses TRBV7-2 and TRBJ1-1; 7 bases map to TRBD1. CDR1 is SGHTA, CDR2 FQGNSA, per germline. The junction had 3 bases not matched to a gene; V was cut back by 4 bases and J by 4 bases. The CDR3 loop spans 13 amino acids.

This clonotype was seen many times. The chain has TRBV12-3 or TRBV12-4 and TRBJ2-1; 7 nucleotides agree with TRBD2. The V segment lost 8 bases and the J segment 12 bases; nucleotides outside the gene matches: 13. This CDR3 is built from 13 residues. The CDR3 DNA follows: TGTGCCAGCGGGAGCCTAGCGGAAGCCGGGCAGTTCTTC. Translated: CASGSLAEAGQFF.

The V call is TRBV19, the J call TRBJ2-2; 7 nucleotides align to TRBD1. J gave up 4 bases and V 6 bases, and 11 bases lay outside the gene matches. The length of the CDR3 is 16 residues. Germline lookup yields CDR1 LNHDA and CDR2 SQIVND (reference sequence). CDR3 DNA: TGTGCCAGTAGCACACAGGGGTTAGTGGGCACCGGGGAGCTGTTTTTT. This codes for CASSTQGLVGTGELFF.

This clonotype has a count of ten or more. The chain couples TRBV15 to TRBJ2-1, with TRBD2 matching 9 bases. In germline, CDR1 is LNHNV, CDR2 YYDKDF (reference sequence). V lost 0 bases to trimming and J lost 12 bases; unmatched junction nucleotides: 9. CDR3 size: 15 residues. CDR3 DNA: TGTGCCACCAGCAGAGATCCATGGGCGGGAGGGCTGCAGTTCTTC. This translates into CATSRDPWAGGLQFF.

This clonotype was detected ten times or more. This chain joins TRBV20-1 and TRBJ2-7, with D hard to call. Trimming stripped 4 bases from V and 1 base from J, with 8 bases between. The CDR3 is made up of 12 amino acids. Germline lookup yields CDR1 DFQATT and CDR2 SNEGSKA (reference sequence). DNA of the CDR3: TGCAGTGCTACATCCTGGTCCTACGAGCAGTACTTC. Translating gives CSATSWSYEQYF.

This clonotype has ten or more counts. The rearrangement uses TRBV6-6 and TRBJ1-5; D remains ambiguous. CDR1 and CDR2 (germline): MNHNY, SVGAGI (reference sequence). The CDR3 consists of 14 residues. V lost 2 bases and J 3 bases, leaving 8 bases between the germline ends. The CDR3 coding sequence is TGTGCCAGCAGTTACCGAGGGATCAATCAGCCCCAGCATTTT. Residues: CASSYRGINQPQHF.

Many counts were recorded for this clonotype. The rearrangement uses TRBV7-2 and TRBJ1-2; D is perhaps TRBD1 (5 bases). The length of the CDR3 is 14 residues. The V and J ends lost 2 bases and 4 bases respectively, with 11 bases between them. Germline CDR1 reads SGHTA; CDR2 reads FQGNSA. The CDR3 sequence is CASSLNSGSYGYTF. CDR3 sequence (DNA): TGTGCCAGCAGCTTAAACTCAGGGAGCTATGGCTACACCTTC.

This clonotype appeared many times. This sequence joins TRBV11-3 and TRBJ2-1; 10 bases are shared with TRBD2. Germline CDR1 is SGHNT and CDR2 is YENEEA. The V segment lost 4 bases and the J segment 2 bases; nucleotides outside the gene matches: 8. The CDR3 length is 17 residues. The CDR3: CASSSRGLAATYNEQFF. The CDR3 DNA sequence: TGTGCCAGCAGCTCCCGCGGACTAGCGGCGACCTACAATGAGCAGTTCTTC.

In its sample, this clonotype is medium-sized. The CDR3 nucleotides are TGTGCCAGCAGCTTAGCGCAGGGACAACTAAGCACAGATACGCAGTATTTT. This sequence encodes CASSLAQGQLSTDTQYF. The chain links TRBV7-9 to TRBJ2-3; D is possibly TRBD1 (6 bases). The CDR3 covers 17 residues. CDR1 is SEHNR, CDR2 FQNEAQ, per germline (reference sequence). The V end lost 0 bases, the J end lost 0 bases, and 13 bases lay between the germline ends.

A few counts support this clonotype. V usage is TRBV7-9 and J usage is TRBJ2-3; no firm D call. V dropped 5 bases and J dropped 2 bases, with 14 bases sitting between them. CDR1 SEHNR and CDR2 FQNEAQ come from the germline V gene (reference sequence). The CDR3 contains 15 residues. CDR3 DNA: TGTGCCAGCAGCCCCCTGGGCGGTGACACAGATACGCAGTATTTT. Translating it yields CASSPLGGDTDTQYF. Based on the CDR3 plus reference TRBV7-9 and TRBJ2-3, the full variable domain is DTGVSQNPRHKITKRGQNVTFRCDPISEHNRLYWYRQTLGQGPEFLTYFQNEAQLEKSRLLSDRFSAERPKGSFSTLEIQRTEQGDSAMYLCASSPLGGDTDTQYFGPGTRLTVL.

V usage is TRBV7-2 and J usage is TRBJ2-3; TRBD2 aligns across 7 bases. The CDR3 has 17 residues. V was pared by 2 bases and J by 2 bases, with 10 bases of the junction left unmatched. CDR1 is SGHTA, CDR2 FQGNSA, per germline. The CDR3 nucleotides read TGTGCCAGCAGCTTACGGCTAGCGGTCGAATACACAGATACGCAGTATTTT. This encodes CASSLRLAVEYTDTQYF.

In its sample, this clonotype was seen many times. The chain combines TRBV5-1 with TRBJ2-2; TRBD2 matches at 9 bases. The germline V gene encodes CDR1 SGHRS and CDR2 YFSETQ. The CDR3 is made up of 15 amino acids. J was trimmed by 10 bases and V by 0 bases; bases with no gene match: 7. The CDR3 sequence is CASSLGLADHLELFF. The CDR3 region has the DNA TGCGCCAGCAGCTTGGGACTAGCGGATCATTTGGAGCTGTTTTTT.

This clonotype was detected ten times or more. The rearrangement uses TRBV7-2 and TRBJ2-2; D may match TRBD1 or TRBD2 (5 bases each). The CDR3 runs 16 residues. Germline loops: CDR1 SGHTA, CDR2 FQGNSA. Trimming shortened V by 4 bases and J by 4 bases, and 16 bases separated the two germline ends. The CDR3 nucleotides are TGTGCCAGCAGCTACGGGACCGCTGTAGGCACCGGGGAGCTGTTTTTT. As protein: CASSYGTAVGTGELFF.

Many counts were recorded for this clonotype. The chain employs TRBV11-3 and TRBJ2-1, with TRBD1 matching over 8 bases. The CDR3 contains 13 residues. Trimming at V came to 5 bases and at J to 10 bases, leaving 7 bases not matched to a gene. Germline V gives CDR1 SGHNT, CDR2 YENEEA. As DNA, the CDR3 is TGTGCCAGCAGCCCCCGGACAGGGAAGGAGCAGTTCTTC. Its protein product is CASSPRTGKEQFF.

This clonotype was counted ten times or more. This chain connects TRBV10-1 to TRBJ1-1, with D possibly matching TRBD1 (6 bases). CDR3 length: 19 amino acids. Deletions cut 1 base from V and 1 base from J, with 22 bases between. Per germline, CDR1 WNHNN and CDR2 SYGVQD (reference sequence). The CDR3 protein is CASSEYEQGDPLQNTEAFF. The CDR3 coding sequence is TGCGCCAGCAGTGAGTACGAACAGGGCGACCCTCTACAGAACACTGAAGCTTTCTTT.

In this sample, this clonotype turned up many times. The chain couples TRBV7-9 to TRBJ2-6; D may match TRBD1 or TRBD2 (6 bases each). Germline loops: CDR1 SEHNR, CDR2 FQNEAQ (reference sequence). Between the trimmed V and J ends, which lost 5 bases and 0 bases, there was a span of 17 bases. The CDR3 is made up of 18 amino acids. The CDR3 DNA follows: TGTGCCAGCAGCCCCGTTGCCAGGGGAGGCTCTGGGGCCAACGTCCTGACTTTC. It yields the protein CASSPVARGGSGANVLTF.

In this sample, this clonotype turned up many times. The chain has TRBV10-3 and TRBJ2-1; 9 bases fit TRBD1. Germline V CDR1 and CDR2: ENHRY, SYGVKD. Trimming at V came to 10 bases and at J to 5 bases, leaving 12 bases not matched to a gene. This CDR3 is built from 15 residues. CDR3 sequence (DNA): TGTGCCACCCGAACGGACAGGGGAGAAGACAATGAGCAGTTCTTC. It yields the protein CATRTDRGEDNEQFF.

The chain joins TRBV2 to TRBJ2-1; possible D gene TRBD2, 6 bases. V was trimmed by 2 bases and J by 3 bases, leaving 11 bases between them. The CDR3 sequence is 15 residues long. CDR1 and CDR2 from the germline V gene are SNHLY and FYNNEI. CDR3 sequence (DNA): TGTGCCAGCAGTGAAAGATCGGGGGTCTACAATGAGCAGTTCTTC. Its translation: CASSERSGVYNEQFF.

This clonotype was observed many times. The chain uses TRBV7-2 and TRBJ2-5; 7 nucleotides match TRBD1. The V gene end was trimmed by 8 bases and the J gene end by 3 bases; junction bases not matched to a gene: 9. Looked up from germline, CDR1 is SGHTA and CDR2 is FQGNSA. This CDR3 is 14 amino acids long. The CDR3 coding sequence is TGTGCCAGCGGCTCCGGGACAGCGGAAGAGACCCAGTACTTC. Its protein is CASGSGTAEETQYF.

The sample holds many counts of this clonotype. The rearrangement uses TRBV12-3 or TRBV12-4 and TRBJ1-2; tentative D call: TRBD1 (5 bases). The CDR3 totals 13 residues. Trimming took off 6 bases at V and 8 bases at J, with 16 bases between the two ends. The CDR3 DNA is TGTGCCAGCAGGCCCGGGGGGAGCAGGGGCTACACCTTC. This gives the protein CASRPGGSRGYTF.